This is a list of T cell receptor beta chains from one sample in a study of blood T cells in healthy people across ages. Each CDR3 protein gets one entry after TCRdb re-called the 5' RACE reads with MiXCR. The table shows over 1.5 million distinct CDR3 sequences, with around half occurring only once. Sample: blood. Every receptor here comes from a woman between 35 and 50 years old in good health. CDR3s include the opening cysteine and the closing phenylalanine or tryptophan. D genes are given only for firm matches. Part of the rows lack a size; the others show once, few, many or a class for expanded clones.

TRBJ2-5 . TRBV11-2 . TGTGCCAGCAGCCCGAGGCGCGACTCAGAGACCCAGTACTTC CASSPRRDSETQYF
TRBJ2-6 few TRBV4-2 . TGTGCCAGCAGCCAAGGGGGCGAAGGAGGCTCTGGGGCCAACGTCCTGACTTTC CASSQGGEGGSGANVLTF
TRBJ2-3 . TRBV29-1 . TGCAGCACCGACCGGGGGGCCCTATCTGTCACAGATACGCAGTATTTT CSTDRGALSVTDTQYF
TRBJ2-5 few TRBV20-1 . TGCAGTGCTTCTACGAGGGAGACCCAGTACTTC CSASTRETQYF
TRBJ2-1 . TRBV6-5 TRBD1 TGTGCCAGCAGCTACGGGACAGGGAGCAATGAGCAGTTCTTC CASSYGTGSNEQFF
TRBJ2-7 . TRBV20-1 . TGCAGTGCACGTCGACAGGTCGCGTTGGGCGAGCAGTACTTC CSARRQVALGEQYF
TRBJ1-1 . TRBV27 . TGTGCCAGCAGTTCGCAGGGCTTATCAGCTTTCTTT CASSSQGLSAFF
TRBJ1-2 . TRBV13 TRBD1 TGTGCCAGCAGGGGACAGCAGGGAAGCTACGGCTACACCTTC CASRGQQGSYGYTF
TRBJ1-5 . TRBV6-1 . TGTGCCAGCAGTGAAGCTTGGTCCGGACAGCCCCAGCATTTT CASSEAWSGQPQHF
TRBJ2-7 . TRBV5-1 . TGCGCCAGCAGCTTGTCATACAGCCTAGTCTACGAGCAGTACTTC CASSLSYSLVYEQYF
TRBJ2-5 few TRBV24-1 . TGTGCCACCAGTGAGGGGATCGAAGAGACCCAGTACTTC CATSEGIEETQYF
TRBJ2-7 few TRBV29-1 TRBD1 TGCAGCGTTGGTGCAGGGGGCGAGCAGTACTTC CSVGAGGEQYF
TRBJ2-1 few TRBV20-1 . TGCAGTGCTAGATCCCCTCGTGAGCAGTTCTTC CSARSPREQFF
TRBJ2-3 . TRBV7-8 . TGTGCCAGCAGCTTAGGAGTGACAGACTTTCACACAGATACGCAGTATTTT CASSLGVTDFHTDTQYF
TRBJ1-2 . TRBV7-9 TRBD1 TGTGCCAGCAGCTTAGCGAACCCCAGGGGGTCGGATGGCTACACCTTC CASSLANPRGSDGYTF
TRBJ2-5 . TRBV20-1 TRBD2 TGCAGTGCCCTCCCGACTAGCGGGGGGAAAGAGACCCAGTACTTC CSALPTSGGKETQYF
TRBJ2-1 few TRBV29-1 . TGCAGCGCATGGGACGGGAATGAGCAGTTCTTC CSAWDGNEQFF
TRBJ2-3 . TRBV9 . TGTGCCAGCAGCGTAGATAATACGCAGTATTTT CASSVDNTQYF
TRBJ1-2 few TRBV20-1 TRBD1 TGCAGCGCCAGGGACAGGGATAACTATGGCTACACCTTC CSARDRDNYGYTF
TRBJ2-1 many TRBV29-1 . TGCAGCGTTGAATGGGGGGTGGATGAGCAGTTCTTC CSVEWGVDEQFF
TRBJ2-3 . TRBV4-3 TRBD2 TGCGCCAGCAGCCCAGACGCCCTAAGCGGGGGGCGGACAGATACGCAGTATTTT CASSPDALSGGRTDTQYF
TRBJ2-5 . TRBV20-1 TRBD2 TGCAGTGCTAGGTGGACTAGCGGGGGCCGGGGGGCCCAGTACTTC CSARWTSGGRGAQYF
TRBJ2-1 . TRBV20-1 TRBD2 TGCAGTGCTCATAGCGGGGGGCAGTACAATGAGCAGTTCTTC CSAHSGGQYNEQFF
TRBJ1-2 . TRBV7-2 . TGTGCCAGCAGCTTTATGAGACAAAGTAAGGGCTACACCTTC CASSFMRQSKGYTF
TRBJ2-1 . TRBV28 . TGTGCCAGCAGTTCATTTGGGGGTAGTGGGTTGAATGAGCAGTTCTTC CASSSFGGSGLNEQFF